The following is a T cell receptor beta chain sequence with its context. Antigen: not known. With 1 base clipped from V and 8 bases from J, the junction kept 7 bases outside the gene matches. The CDR3 length is 15 residues. CDR1 is SEHNR and CDR2 is FQNEAQ in the germline V gene (reference sequence). Every contributor of samples was a Caucasian grown-up residing in Nashville, Tennessee. CD4+ cells underwent separation, giving CD45RA+ naive and CD45RA-negative memory subsets. These data belong to a study of shared clonotypes between healthy human individuals. General observations from the study: In the sorted subsets, rarefaction showed sequencing was incomplete despite large depth.

Samples underwent the assay at deep level. Here immunoSEQ multiplex PCR was the method, and the copy in TCRdb shows in-frame clones only, minus some. The sample has some 2,000,000 clones, approximately 95% seen once. V and J are TRBV7-9 and TRBJ2-1, with 8 nucleotides matching TRBD2. The specimen was naive CD4+ T cells sorted from blood. Subset here: CD45RA+ positively selected. The source is a man aged 18 to 29 in good health. CDR3 loop: CASSLEAGVPHEQFF. The DNA of the CDR3 is TGTGCCAGCAGCTTAGAAGCGGGAGTACCCCATGAGCAGTTCTTC.